These 6 T cell receptor beta chains originate from one sample sequenced in a study of blood T cell repertoires in COVID-19. Sequencing used immunoSEQ multiplex PCR; TCRdb keeps in-frame clones, though not all of them. The profile covers about 98,000 clones, with over 70% appearing a single time and around a quarter taken by the ten largest. Material: peripheral blood. The receptors were sampled from an older man with acute or convalescent COVID-19.

The rearrangement links TRBV30 to TRBJ2-1, with 8 bases lining up with TRBD1. V was pared by 3 bases and J by 4 bases, with 5 bases of the junction left unmatched. The CDR3 spans 14 residues. Per germline, CDR1 GTSNPN and CDR2 SVGIG (reference sequence). CDR3 protein: CAWRDRTGYNEQFF. The DNA for the CDR3 is TGTGCCTGGAGGGACAGGACAGGGTACAATGAGCAGTTCTTC. The entire variable domain, with the rest obtained from reference TRBV30 and TRBJ2-1, is as follows: SQTIHQWPATLVQPVGSPLSLECTVEGTSNPNLYWYRQAAGRGLQLLFYSVGIGQISSEVPQNLSASRPQDRQFILSSKKLLLSDSGFYLCAWRDRTGYNEQFFGPGTRLTVL.

The V call is TRBV7-9, the J call TRBJ1-1; 7 positions agree with TRBD1. This CDR3 spans 14 amino acids. CDR1 and CDR2 (germline): SEHNR, FQNEAQ (reference sequence). V lost 5 bases to trimming and J lost 1 base; unmatched junction nucleotides: 4. This chain's CDR3 is CASSDREKNTEAFF. Here the CDR3 DNA reads TGTGCCAGCAGCGACAGGGAAAAGAACACTGAAGCTTTCTTT.

The rearrangement links TRBV5-1 to TRBJ2-3, with 13 positions matching TRBD2. The CDR3 sequence is 17 residues long. After removal of 4 bases from V and 3 bases from J, the junction contained 8 bases not matched to a gene. The germline V gene has CDR1 SGHRS and CDR2 YFSETQ. DNA for the CDR3: TGCGCCAGCAGCCACCGGACTAGCGGGAGTGGTACAGATACGCAGTATTTT. Protein: CASSHRTSGSGTDTQYF.

The chain carries TRBV30 and TRBJ2-5, with no clear D. This CDR3 is 13 amino acids long. In germline, CDR1 is GTSNPN, CDR2 SVGIG (reference sequence). Trimming cost V 2 bases and J 5 bases, with 12 bases left between them. In DNA, the CDR3 is TGTGCCTGGAGTCGGCGTTTGAGGGAGACCCAGTACTTC. It yields the protein CAWSRRLRETQYF.

The chain joins TRBV5-8 to TRBJ2-6; no reliable D call. V lost 5 bases to trimming and J lost 4 bases, with 7 bases between them. This CDR3 has 13 residues. Germline CDR1 and CDR2: SGHTS and YDEGEE. CDR3 residues: CASRRSGANVLTF. The CDR3 bases are TGTGCCAGCAGGAGGTCGGGGGCCAACGTCCTGACTTTC.

This chain links TRBV1 with TRBJ2-5; TRBD1 is taken as the D call from the table, unchecked against the DNA. TRBV1 is noted as a pseudogene. CDR3 length: 15 amino acids. The CDR3 nucleotides read TGCACCAGCAGCACGGGGACAGGGGGCCTGGAGACCCAGTACTTC. Its protein product is CTSSTGTGGLETQYF.